Below, one T cell receptor beta chain is given with its context. Its antigen is unknown. The data stem from a study of cytomegalovirus exposure and HLA in healthy donors. Study observations and caveats: There were 150 to 200 TCR beta chains listed as cytomegalovirus-associated.

Amplification used 60 Vbeta primers and 13 Jbeta primers. The data were produced by immunoSEQ multiplex PCR, yet TCRdb's version contains in-frame clones alone and is incomplete. Of 100,000 to 150,000 clones listed, 15% to 20% are singletons. V was shortened by 0 bases and J by 0 bases, with 12 bases between the two germline ends. Germline V gene data show CDR1 as LGHNA and CDR2 as YSLEER. The CDR3 extends over 16 amino acids. The source is a female donor in good health and CMV-seropositive. This chain uses TRBV4-3 with TRBJ2-7; no reliable D call. Source material: PBMCs. Written as DNA, the CDR3 is TGCGCCAGCAGCCAAGAGTTTTCGCCTAGCTCCTACGAGCAGTACTTC. It codes for CASSQEFSPSSYEQYF.